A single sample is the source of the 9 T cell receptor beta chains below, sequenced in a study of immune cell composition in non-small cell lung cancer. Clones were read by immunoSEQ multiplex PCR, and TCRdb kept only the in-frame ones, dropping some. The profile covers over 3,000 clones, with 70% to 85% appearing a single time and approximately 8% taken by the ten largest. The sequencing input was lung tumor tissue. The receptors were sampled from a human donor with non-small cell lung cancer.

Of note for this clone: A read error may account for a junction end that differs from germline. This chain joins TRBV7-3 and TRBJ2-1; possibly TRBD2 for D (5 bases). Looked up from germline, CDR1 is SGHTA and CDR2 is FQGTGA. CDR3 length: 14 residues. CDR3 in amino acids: CASSITGNSNEQFF. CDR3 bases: TGTGCCAGCAGCATAACCGGGAACTCCAATGAGCAGTTCTTC.

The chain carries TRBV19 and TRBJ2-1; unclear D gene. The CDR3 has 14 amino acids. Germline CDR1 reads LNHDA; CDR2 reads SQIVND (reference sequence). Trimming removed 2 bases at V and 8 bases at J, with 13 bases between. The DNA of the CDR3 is TGTGCCAGTAGTATAAATGCGGCCGGTGATGAGCAGTTCTTC. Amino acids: CASSINAAGDEQFF.

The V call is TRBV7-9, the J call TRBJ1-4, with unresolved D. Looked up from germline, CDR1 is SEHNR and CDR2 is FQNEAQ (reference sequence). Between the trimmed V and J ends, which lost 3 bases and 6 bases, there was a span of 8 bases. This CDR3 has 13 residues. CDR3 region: CASSFGLDEKLFF. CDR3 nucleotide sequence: TGTGCCAGCAGCTTCGGACTCGATGAAAAACTGTTTTTT.

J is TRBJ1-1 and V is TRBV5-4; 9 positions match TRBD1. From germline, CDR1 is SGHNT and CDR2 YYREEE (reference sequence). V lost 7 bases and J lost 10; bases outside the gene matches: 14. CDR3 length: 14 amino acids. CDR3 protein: CASGRTGAAVGAFF. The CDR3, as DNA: TGTGCCAGCGGCCGGACAGGGGCGGCGGTGGGAGCTTTCTTT.

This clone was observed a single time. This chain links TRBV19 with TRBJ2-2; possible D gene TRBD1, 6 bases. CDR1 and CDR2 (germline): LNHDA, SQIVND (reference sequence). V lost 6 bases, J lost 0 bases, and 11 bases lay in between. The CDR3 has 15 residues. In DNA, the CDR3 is TGTGCCAGTAGCCGGACAGACGCGAACACCGGGGAGCTGTTTTTT. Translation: CASSRTDANTGELFF.

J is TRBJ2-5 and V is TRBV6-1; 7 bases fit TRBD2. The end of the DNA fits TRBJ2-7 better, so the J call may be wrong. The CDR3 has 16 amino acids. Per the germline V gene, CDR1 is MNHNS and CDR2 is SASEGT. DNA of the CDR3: TGTGCCAGCAGTGAATACGCGGCGGGAGCCTCCTACGAGCAGTACTTC. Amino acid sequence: CASSEYAAGASYEQYF.

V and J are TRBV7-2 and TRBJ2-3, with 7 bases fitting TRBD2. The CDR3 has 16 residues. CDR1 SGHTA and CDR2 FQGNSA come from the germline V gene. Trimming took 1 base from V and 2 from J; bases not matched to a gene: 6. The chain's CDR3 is CASSLGSLANTDTQYF. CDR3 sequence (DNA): TGTGCCAGCAGCTTAGGTTCACTAGCGAACACAGATACGCAGTATTTT.

The CDR3 DNA follows: TGTGCCAGCAGTAACGACAGGGGGCAGGGGGAAGCTTTCTTT. Its translation: CASSNDRGQGEAFF. V usage is TRBV27 and J usage is TRBJ1-1; 10 bases are a match to TRBD1. The CDR3 is made up of 14 amino acids. Germline CDR1 reads MNHEY; CDR2 reads SMNVEV (reference sequence). Trimming removed 5 bases from V and 8 bases from J; junction bases left unmatched: 8.

CDR3 residues: CASQRLAGAEGYIQYF. CDR3 in DNA: TGTGCCAGCCAACGACTAGCGGGGGCCGAGGGGTACATTCAGTACTTC. This chain uses TRBV27 with TRBJ2-4; 12 bases agree with TRBD2. There are 16 residues in the CDR3. Germline V gives CDR1 MNHEY, CDR2 SMNVEV (reference sequence). With V trimmed by 8 bases and J by 8 bases, 13 bases remained unmatched.